Below are 19 T cell receptor beta chains sequenced from a single sample in a study of identical twins. One entry per CDR3 protein results from TCRdb running MiXCR on the 5' RACE reads. The table shows around 1.7 million distinct CDR3 sequences, with roughly 35% occurring only once. Sample: cord blood. The receptor set was obtained from a newborn girl in good health.

This rearrangement joins TRBV10-3 to TRBJ2-3, with D uncertain. The length of the CDR3 is 12 residues. Germline CDR1 reads ENHRY; CDR2 reads SYGVKD. The V end lost 7 bases, the J end lost 1 base, and 6 bases lay between the germline ends. The CDR3: CAIKGRTDTQYF. The CDR3 DNA follows: TGTGCCATCAAAGGTCGCACAGATACGCAGTATTTT.

This clonotype was seen a handful of times. The CDR3 loop is CASSFSGRVPADTQYF. The CDR3 DNA sequence: TGTGCCAGCAGTTTTAGCGGGAGGGTCCCCGCAGATACGCAGTATTTT. The chain couples TRBV12-3 or TRBV12-4 to TRBJ2-3, with 11 bases lining up with TRBD2. CDR3 length equals 16 residues. With 3 bases clipped from V and 4 bases from J, the junction kept 6 bases outside the gene matches.

This clonotype appeared many times. The rearrangement joins TRBV6-1 to TRBJ2-7; perhaps TRBD2 as D (6 bases). CDR3 length: 15 residues. The ends were cut back, 6 bases at V and 0 bases at J, with 15 bases in the middle. The V gene's germline CDR1 is MNHNS and CDR2 SASEGT. CDR3 amino acids: CASSRTTHSSYEQYF. The CDR3 DNA sequence: TGTGCCAGCAGCCGGACTACCCATAGCTCCTACGAGCAGTACTTC.

This rearrangement joins TRBV12-3 or TRBV12-4 to TRBJ2-5, with D tentatively TRBD2 (6 bases). The V gene lost 4 bases and the J gene lost 5 bases, with 17 bases spanning the gap. The CDR3 consists of 15 residues. The CDR3 sequence: CASSSGGKGGETQYF. The CDR3 nucleotides are TGTGCCAGCAGTTCAGGAGGGAAGGGAGGTGAGACCCAGTACTTC.

This clonotype turned up a few times. The chain links TRBV4-1 to TRBJ2-7; unclear D gene. From germline, CDR1 is MGHRA and CDR2 YSYEKL. The germline V and J ends were trimmed by 4 bases and 1 base, with 8 bases remaining between them. CDR3 length equals 13 residues. CDR3 amino acids: CASSPSRSYEQYF. The CDR3 DNA follows: TGCGCCAGCAGCCCCAGTAGGTCCTACGAGCAGTACTTC.

The chain joins TRBV5-6 to TRBJ2-7; no reliable D call. V lost 0 bases and J 0 bases, leaving 10 bases between the germline ends. Germline V gene sequence: CDR1 SGHDT, CDR2 YYEEEE. The CDR3 is 15 amino acids. CDR3 residues: CASSLGVLSSYEQYF. The CDR3 nucleotides read TGTGCCAGCAGCTTGGGGGTACTTAGCTCCTACGAGCAGTACTTC. The full variable domain, in which reference TRBV5-6 and TRBJ2-7 provide the parts outside the CDR3, is DAGVTQSPTHLIKTRGQQVTLRCSPKSGHDTVSWYQQALGQGPQFIFQYYEEEERQRGNFPDRFSGHQFPNYSSELNVNALLLGDSALYLCASSLGVLSSYEQYFGPGTRLTVT.

V and J are TRBV20-1 and TRBJ1-2, with D hard to call. With 0 bases removed from V and 4 bases from J, the gap between germline ends came to 12 bases. CDR1 and CDR2 from the germline V gene are DFQATT and SNEGSKA (reference sequence). The CDR3 covers 14 residues. CDR3 nucleotide sequence: TGCAGTGCTAGAGATCGGAGGTGGGCCTATGGCTACACCTTC. This encodes CSARDRRWAYGYTF.

This rearrangement joins TRBV20-1 to TRBJ2-4, with 14 positions matching TRBD2. Judging by the DNA end, TRBJ2-5 fits better; the J call may be wrong. In germline, CDR1 is DFQATT, CDR2 SNEGSKA (reference sequence). The CDR3 spans 16 residues. The chain's CDR3 is CSARDPGLAGGETQYF. The CDR3 region has the DNA TGCAGTGCTAGAGATCCCGGACTAGCGGGAGGCGAGACCCAGTACTTC.

The J gene is TRBJ1-2, the V gene TRBV5-1, with 7 nucleotides matching TRBD1. The CDR3 spans 14 residues. CDR1 is SGHRS and CDR2 is YFSETQ in the germline V gene. J lost 5 bases, V lost 4 bases, and 8 bases had no gene match. DNA of the CDR3: TGCGCCAGCAGCGGGGACAGCCTTGCGTATGGCTACACCTTC. It specifies CASSGDSLAYGYTF. The full variable domain, completed using reference TRBV5-1 and TRBJ1-2, is KAGVTQTPRYLIKTRGQQVTLSCSPISGHRSVSWYQQTPGQGLQFLFEYFSETQRNKGNFPGRFSGRQFSNSRSEMNVSTLELGDSALYLCASSGDSLAYGYTFGSGTRLTVV.

The chain recombines TRBV10-3 with TRBJ1-2; unclear D gene. Germline V gene lookup returns CDR1 ENHRY and CDR2 SYGVKD. Trimming removed 4 bases from V and 7 bases from J, with 13 bases in between. The CDR3 has 13 amino acids. The CDR3 DNA reads TGTGCCATCAGTGTTTTGGAGGCTACTGGCTACACCTTC. Amino acids: CAISVLEATGYTF.

This clonotype was detected a few times. The gene calls are TRBV2 and TRBJ2-3; 8 bases line up with TRBD2. Germline V CDR1 and CDR2: SNHLY, FYNNEI. V lost 4 bases, J lost 2 bases, and 11 bases stayed unmatched. The CDR3 is 17 amino acids. The CDR3 reads CASSGTSGSYITDTQYF. CDR3 DNA: TGTGCCAGCAGTGGAACTAGCGGAAGCTATATCACAGATACGCAGTATTTT. The entire variable domain, with the rest obtained from reference TRBV2 and TRBJ2-3, is as follows: EPEVTQTPSHQVTQMGQEVILRCVPISNHLYFYWYRQILGQKVEFLVSFYNNEISEKSEIFDDQFSVERPDGSNFTLKIRSTKLEDSAMYFCASSGTSGSYITDTQYFGPGTRLTVL.

The chain employs TRBV12-3 or TRBV12-4 and TRBJ2-2, with TRBD2 matching over 9 bases. V trimming: 5 bases; J trimming: 3 bases; junction bases outside the gene matches: 7. The length of the CDR3 is 16 residues. The CDR3 region is CASSLMTSGDTGELFF. Here the CDR3 DNA reads TGTGCCAGCAGTCTAATGACTAGCGGAGACACCGGGGAGCTGTTTTTT.

This clonotype was seen only a few times. V gene TRBV10-3 combines with J gene TRBJ1-4; a possible D gene is TRBD1 (6 bases). V lost 10 bases and J lost 6, with 18 bases in between. Germline assignment: CDR1 ENHRY and CDR2 SYGVKD. CDR3 length: 14 residues. The CDR3, as DNA: TGTGCCACCAGAGGCACAGGGCGGGATGAAAAACTGTTTTTT. Its protein product is CATRGTGRDEKLFF.

This clonotype was detected a few times. The CDR3 DNA sequence: TGTGCCAGCAGTGAATCGGGACTAAACAATGAGCAGTTCTTC. Translated: CASSESGLNNEQFF. V is TRBV6-4 and J is TRBJ2-1; TRBD2 matches at 7 bases. The length of the CDR3 is 14 residues. CDR1 is MRHNA and CDR2 is SNTAGT in the germline V gene. Losses at the gene ends were 3 bases for V and 5 bases for J; bases not matched to a gene: 4.

The chain couples TRBV5-1 to TRBJ2-5; the D gene is possibly TRBD1 (5 bases). Trimming cost V 0 bases and J 11 bases, with 11 bases left between them. In germline, CDR1 is SGHRS, CDR2 YFSETQ. The CDR3 loop spans 12 amino acids. The CDR3 loop is CASSLEGEKQYF. The CDR3 DNA reads TGCGCCAGCAGCTTGGAAGGGGAAAAGCAGTACTTC.

Notes on this clonotype: Likely a read error: the CDR3 ends without its conserved phenylalanine or tryptophan. The CDR3 loop is CASSLALVQRGTSYNEQFV. CDR3 nucleotide sequence: TGCGCCAGCAGCTTAGCACTGGTACAGCGGGGGACTTCCTACAATGAGCAGTTCGTC. The chain employs TRBV7-2 and TRBJ2-1, with 8 bases aligning to TRBD2. The CDR3 runs to 19 residues. Germline CDR1 SGHTA, CDR2 FQGNSA.

In this sample, this clonotype turned up a few times. The CDR3 sequence is CSARGGRVPYEQYF. The CDR3 region has the DNA TGCAGTGCTAGAGGCGGGAGGGTCCCCTACGAGCAGTACTTC. The rearrangement uses TRBV20-1 and TRBJ2-7, with TRBD2 identical over 9 bases. V lost 1 base, J lost 2 bases, and 3 bases stayed unmatched. This CDR3 spans 14 amino acids. Germline assignment: CDR1 DFQATT and CDR2 SNEGSKA (reference sequence).

This clonotype has a handful of counts. The chain recombines TRBV25-1 with TRBJ1-2; the D is unclear. The CDR3 runs 13 residues. The germline CDR1 and CDR2 sequences are MGHDK and SYGVNS. Trimming removed 1 base from V and 5 bases from J, with 8 bases in between. The CDR3 loop reads CASSESLGYGYTF. CDR3 nucleotides: TGTGCCAGCAGTGAATCCCTTGGATATGGCTACACCTTC.

The V call is TRBV20-1, the J call TRBJ2-5; D is unclear. The better agreement between TRBJ2-7 and the DNA end casts doubt on the J call. Germline assignment: CDR1 DFQATT and CDR2 SNEGSKA (reference sequence). The CDR3 has 16 residues. The CDR3 region has the DNA TGCAGTGCTAGAGATGATCTAGGCGGCCTACTCTACGAGCAGTACTTC. This encodes CSARDDLGGLLYEQYF.